This record concerns one TCR beta chain sequence. Its antigen is currently unknown. Unique molecular identifiers were present on the cDNA, and a universal primer site came from template switching. TCRdb re-analysed the 5' RACE reads in MiXCR, keeping a single row per CDR3 protein. Among around 340,000 distinct CDR3 sequences listed, about 10% were seen once. This record comes from a study of identical twins. Study-level findings and limits: Surplus twin overlap in beta out-of-frame sequences was less pronounced. These conclusions were based on statistical analysis (cross-sectional, not following the same donors). Alpha sequences out of frame and shared by twins had excess low generation probability.

Germline loops: CDR1 SGHNT, CDR2 YENEEA. This CDR3 spans 14 amino acids. V was shortened by 3 bases and J by 8 bases, with 16 bases between the two germline ends. The chain links TRBV11-3 to TRBJ2-5; D is undetermined. This TCR was sampled from a woman aged 45-65 years in good health. The specimen sequenced was naive T cells sorted from blood. Written as DNA, the CDR3 is TGTGCCAGCAGCTTGGACGTAAGAACGGGTACCCAGTACTTC. Protein product: CASSLDVRTGTQYF.